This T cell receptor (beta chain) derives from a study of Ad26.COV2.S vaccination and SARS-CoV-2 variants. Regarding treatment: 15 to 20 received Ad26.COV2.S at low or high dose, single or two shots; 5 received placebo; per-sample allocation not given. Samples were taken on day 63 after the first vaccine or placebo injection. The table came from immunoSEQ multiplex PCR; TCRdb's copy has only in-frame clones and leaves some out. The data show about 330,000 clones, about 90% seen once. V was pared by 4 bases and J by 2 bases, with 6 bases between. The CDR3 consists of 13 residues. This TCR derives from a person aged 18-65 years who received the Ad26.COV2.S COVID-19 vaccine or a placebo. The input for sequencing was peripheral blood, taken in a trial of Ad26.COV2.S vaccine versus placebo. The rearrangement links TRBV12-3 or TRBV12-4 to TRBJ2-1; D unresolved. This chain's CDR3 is CASSSSTYNEQFF. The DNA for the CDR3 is TGTGCCAGCAGTTCGTCTACCTACAATGAGCAGTTCTTC.